This T cell receptor beta chain was captured in a study of cytomegalovirus exposure and HLA in healthy donors. General study points: Compared with the roughly 670-donor mean, an Asian-associated ancestry cluster reportedly had fewer N-insertions, according to a later analysis. In a later analysis, compared with equally common non-associated chains, HLA-associated beta chains were more expanded. Rarity held for most TCR sequences, but there were some public TCRs that occurred in many donors.

In this sample, this clone turned up a few times. The antigen is unknown. The PCR ran on 60 Vbeta and 13 Jbeta primers. The protocol was immunoSEQ multiplex PCR, while the TCRdb copy is restricted to in-frame clones and leaves out a portion. Of more than 110,000 clones in the sample, just under 85% were seen once. Germline V gene sequence: CDR1 GTSNPN, CDR2 SVGIG (reference sequence). Trimming shortened V by 3 bases and J by 1 base, and 7 bases separated the two germline ends. This CDR3 comprises 13 residues. At collection, donors were nominally healthy, but unrecorded immune exposures were probable. The chain links TRBV30 to TRBJ1-3; no clear D. The sequence was obtained from a man in his forties or fifties in good health and CMV-seropositive. Sequencing was carried out using PBMCs. CDR3 sequence (DNA): TGTGCCTGGAGGCTTACTTCTGGAAACACCATATATTTT. Encoded protein: CAWRLTSGNTIYF.